This TCR beta chain was sequenced during a study of human T cells and chemical hapten exposure. Study-wide background: Patients were mainly female, each with alopecia areata, totalis or universalis. Findings of the study overall: Versus controls, significantly more large CDR3 similarity clusters arose from expanded TCRs.

Specified time point: patch test 1, 2 weeks after DPC sensitization. This sample's treatment: therapeutic diphenylcyclopropenone sensitization with weekly scalp DPC. The CDR3 extends over 16 amino acids. The ends were cut back, 1 base at V and 2 bases at J, with 16 bases in the middle. Germline-derived CDR1 and CDR2 are DFQATT and SNEGSKA (reference sequence). This clonotype has only a few counts. The target antigen is unknown. TCRdb re-analysed the RACE reads in MiXCR, keeping a single row per CDR3 protein. In the table there are about 380,000 distinct CDR3 sequences, approximately 5.1% of which are singletons.

This chain connects TRBV20-1 to TRBJ2-3; D possibly corresponds to TRBD1 (5 bases). Specimen: whole blood, collected in connection with sensitization to the hapten diphenylcyclopropenone (DPC). This TCR derives from a woman aged 45-60 years with alopecia areata. Some clones in this sample may be carry-over from other donors' samples. The CDR3 DNA is TGCAGTGCTAGAGTCCCGACAGTGATCCCCACAGATACGCAGTATTTT. It yields the protein CSARVPTVIPTDTQYF.